The 19 T cell receptor beta chains below were found in one sample sequenced in a study of T cells in tuberculosis. Measured with immunoSEQ multiplex PCR; TCRdb has only the in-frame clones, and not every one. Seen here are about 33,000 clones, roughly 85% observed once, and the top ten hold 5% to 6.5%. Stated time point: new active TB diagnosis, blood taken before or within 7 days of starting treatment. This specimen consisted of PBMCs, obtained at tuberculosis diagnosis. The receptors here all came from an adult with tuberculosis.

This chain uses TRBV18 with TRBJ1-2, with D tentatively TRBD1 (5 bases). The CDR3 is made up of 15 amino acids. Germline loops: CDR1 KGHSH, CDR2 LQKENI. With 1 base removed from V and 7 bases from J, the gap between germline ends came to 16 bases. DNA of the CDR3: TGTGCCAGCTCACCACGGCCAGGGAAATCGAGTGGCTACACCTTC. Its translation is CASSPRPGKSSGYTF.

The rearrangement uses TRBV6-1 and TRBJ2-1; 16 nucleotides match TRBD2. This CDR3 is 18 amino acids long. Germline V gene data show CDR1 as MNHNS and CDR2 as SASEGT. J gave up 2 bases and V 3 bases, and 4 bases lay outside the gene matches. This CDR3 is CASSDPGLAGGPYNEQFF. CDR3 DNA sequence: TGTGCCAGCAGTGATCCGGGACTAGCGGGGGGGCCCTACAATGAGCAGTTCTTC.

This chain joins TRBV6-1 and TRBJ1-6, with 8 positions matching TRBD1. The CDR3 totals 14 residues. V shed 7 bases, J shed 10 bases, and the junction held 9 bases outside the gene matches. Germline loops: CDR1 MNHNS, CDR2 SASEGT. CDR3 nucleotides: TGTGCCAGCAAAACTCCGGGACAGGCCTCACCCCTCCACTTT. Encoded protein: CASKTPGQASPLHF.

This clone was recorded once. This chain connects TRBV7-2 to TRBJ1-6, with a tentative D call TRBD1 (6 bases). Looked up from germline, CDR1 is SGHTA and CDR2 is FQGNSA. V dropped 3 bases and J dropped 5 bases, with 11 bases sitting between them. CDR3 size: 15 residues. CDR3 loop: CASSLDSRNNSPLHF. CDR3 in DNA: TGTGCCAGCAGCTTGGACAGCCGGAATAATTCACCCCTCCACTTT.

The chain employs TRBV6-6 and TRBJ1-2; D uncertain. The CDR3 has 16 amino acids. Trimming pared 2 bases from V and 4 bases from J, leaving 17 bases between. Germline CDR1 MNHNY, CDR2 SVGAGI (reference sequence). The DNA of the CDR3 is TGTGCCAGCAGTTACCTACCCCCTTCTGAGGGCTATGGCTACACCTTC. It codes for CASSYLPPSEGYGYTF.

The chain has TRBV25-1 and TRBJ2-2; 7 bases align to TRBD1. The J segment lost 3 bases and the V segment lost 5 bases, leaving 3 bases of the junction unmatched. Germline V lookup: CDR1 MGHDK, CDR2 SYGVNS. There are 14 residues in the CDR3. CDR3 residues: CASSTRGYTGELFF. The CDR3 DNA reads as TGTGCCAGCAGTACCAGGGGGTACACCGGGGAGCTGTTTTTT.

This clone was found a few times. The chain joins TRBV5-1 to TRBJ1-5; 8 nucleotides match TRBD1. Trimming cost V 3 bases and J 4 bases; bases outside gene matches: 6. CDR3 size: 15 residues. In germline, CDR1 is SGHRS, CDR2 YFSETQ. CDR3: CASSSGTGANQPQHF. The CDR3 nucleotides are TGCGCCAGCAGCTCCGGGACAGGTGCTAATCAGCCCCAGCATTTT. Based on the CDR3 plus reference TRBV5-1 and TRBJ1-5, the full variable domain is KAGVTQTPRYLIKTRGQQVTLSCSPISGHRSVSWYQQTPGQGLQFLFEYFSETQRNKGNFPGRFSGRQFSNSRSEMNVSTLELGDSALYLCASSSGTGANQPQHFGDGTRLSIL.

The chain uses TRBV6-5 and TRBJ2-7; D might be TRBD1 (5 bases). Trimming took off 6 bases at V and 4 bases at J, with 16 bases between the two ends. The CDR3 loop spans 14 amino acids. Germline V gives CDR1 MNHEY, CDR2 SVGAGI. CDR3 bases: TGTGCCAGCAGCCAACTTGGGGCTGATTACGAGCAGTACTTC. Residues: CASSQLGADYEQYF.

The V call is TRBV28, the J call TRBJ1-3; no clear D gene. Germline CDR1 is MDHEN and CDR2 is SYDVKM. Between the trimmed V and J ends, which lost 4 bases and 4 bases, there was a span of 8 bases. CDR3 length: 13 residues. Here the CDR3 DNA reads TGTGCCAGCAGTTCGTCAGTAGGAAACACCATATATTTT. It yields the protein CASSSSVGNTIYF.

This rearrangement joins TRBV5-4 to TRBJ2-1; TRBD1 matches at 8 bases. Germline-derived CDR1 and CDR2 are SGHNT and YYREEE (reference sequence). CDR3 length: 13 residues. J gave up 7 bases and V 4 bases, and 4 bases lay outside the gene matches. Written as DNA, the CDR3 is TGTGCCAGCAGCCCAACAGGGGGAAATGAGCAGTTCTTC. Amino acid sequence: CASSPTGGNEQFF.

J is TRBJ1-2 and V is TRBV15; 8 nucleotides align to TRBD1. Losses at the gene ends were 0 bases for V and 6 bases for J; bases not matched to a gene: 6. Germline V gives CDR1 LNHNV, CDR2 YYDKDF (reference sequence). The CDR3 runs to 15 residues. CDR3 region: CATSRDGYRGDGYTF. In DNA, the CDR3 is TGTGCCACCAGCAGAGATGGCTACAGGGGGGATGGCTACACCTTC.

This chain joins TRBV29-1 and TRBJ1-1; no clear D. CDR1 SQVTM and CDR2 ANQGSEA come from the germline V gene. V lost 7 bases, J lost 1 base, and 19 bases lay in between. The CDR3 is 15 residues long. The chain's CDR3 is CSGMDSGARNTEAFF. DNA of the CDR3: TGCAGCGGTATGGACTCCGGAGCGAGGAACACTGAAGCTTTCTTT.

The V call is TRBV6-5, the J call TRBJ1-1; D call uncertain. CDR1 MNHEY and CDR2 SVGAGI come from the germline V gene. The CDR3 loop spans 13 amino acids. V lost 5 bases to trimming and J lost 0 bases, with 7 bases between them. The CDR3 DNA sequence: TGTGCCAGCAGTGCGAACTTGAACACTGAAGCTTTCTTT. Translation: CASSANLNTEAFF.

This chain joins TRBV7-8 and TRBJ1-1; no reliable D call. The germline V gene encodes CDR1 SGHVS and CDR2 FQNEAQ. Deletions cut 1 base from V and 5 bases from J, with 8 bases between. The CDR3 has 13 residues. CDR3 region: CASSLDEGTEAFF. The CDR3 DNA reads TGTGCCAGCAGCTTAGATGAGGGAACTGAAGCTTTCTTT.

This chain connects TRBV29-1 to TRBJ2-2; perhaps TRBD1 as D (5 bases). V lost 5 bases and J 4 bases, leaving 14 bases between the germline ends. Germline CDR1 and CDR2: SQVTM and ANQGSEA. The CDR3 is made up of 14 amino acids. The CDR3 loop is CSVIKTASTGELFF. DNA for the CDR3: TGCAGCGTTATTAAGACAGCTAGCACCGGGGAGCTGTTTTTT.

This clone was observed a handful of times. V usage is TRBV27 and J usage is TRBJ2-7; 9 bases agree with TRBD1. V shed 4 bases and J 1 base; nucleotides not matched to a gene: 2. This CDR3 has 14 residues. The germline V gene encodes CDR1 MNHEY and CDR2 SMNVEV (reference sequence). The CDR3 sequence is CASSYGTGSYEQYF. In nucleotides, the CDR3 is TGTGCCAGCAGTTACGGGACAGGGTCCTACGAGCAGTACTTC.

The genes are TRBV6-4 and TRBJ2-3; 10 positions agree with TRBD2. V dropped 3 bases and J dropped 2; count of bases not matched to a gene: 5. Germline CDR1 MRHNA, CDR2 SNTAGT. CDR3 length: 16 residues. Written as DNA, the CDR3 is TGTGCCAGCAGTGAAGTAGCGGGGGGTTCCACAGATACGCAGTATTTT. Its translation: CASSEVAGGSTDTQYF.

The chain joins TRBV5-6 to TRBJ1-2; weak D call: TRBD1 (5 bases). V gave up 0 bases and J gave up 3 bases, with 9 bases separating them. Per the germline V gene, CDR1 is SGHDT and CDR2 is YYEEEE. This CDR3 region has 14 residues. The CDR3 region has the DNA TGTGCCAGCAGCTTGGACGACAGCTACTATGGCTACACCTTC. Translation: CASSLDDSYYGYTF.

The V gene is TRBV10-3, the J gene TRBJ2-7; 9 bases agree with TRBD1. The germline CDR1 and CDR2 sequences are ENHRY and SYGVKD. This CDR3 contains 16 residues. V shed 3 bases and J 2 bases; nucleotides not matched to a gene: 8. The CDR3 bases are TGTGCCATCAGTGATTTCGGGGACAGGGCCGCCTACGAGCAGTACTTC. Translation: CAISDFGDRAAYEQYF.